This T cell receptor beta chain was identified in a study of T cells after yellow fever vaccination. Study summary: Fractions with few cells were prepared using SMART-Seq v4 Ultra Low Input.

This clonotype was observed a handful of times. Antigen specificity is unknown. TCRdb processed the 5' RACE reads anew with MiXCR; each CDR3 protein has one entry. This table holds over 110,000 distinct CDR3 sequences, about 8% found once. Study findings and constraints: It was a weaker secondary response, yet one that peaked faster, at day 5 versus 15. Boosting was followed by the reappearance of most primary-vaccination clones (roughly 95% CD4, about 89% CD8).

Germline loops: CDR1 LNHDA, CDR2 SQIVND (reference sequence). Deletions cut 1 base from V and 2 bases from J, with 5 bases between. The CDR3 contains 14 residues. The sequences come from CD4+ T cells sorted from PBMCs, collected 5 days after the yellow fever booster vaccination. This clonotype was sampled from a man younger than 45 who received the YFV17D yellow fever vaccine. The chain couples TRBV19 to TRBJ2-2; D not certain. CDR3 in amino acids: CASSIVRNTGELFF. The DNA of the CDR3 is TGTGCCAGTAGTATAGTCAGAAACACCGGGGAGCTGTTTTTT. Full variable domain (outside the CDR3, taken from reference TRBV19 and TRBJ2-2): DGGITQSPKYLFRKEGQNVTLSCEQNLNHDAMYWYRQDPGQGLRLIYYSQIVNDFQKGDIAEGYSVSREKKESFPLTVTSAQKNPTAFYLCASSIVRNTGELFFGEGSRLTVL.